These 32 T cell receptor beta chains originate from one sample sequenced in a study of memory CD4+ T cells and cytomegalovirus serostatus. Single viable CD3+CD4+CD8-CD45RO+ cells were sorted as the memory CD4+ T cells. Clones were read by immunoSEQ multiplex PCR, and TCRdb kept only the in-frame ones, dropping some. The sample yields about 58,000 clones, roughly 84% seen once. The specimen was memory CD4+ T cells from blood. The origin of the receptors is an adult in good health and CMV-seronegative. Some clones in this sample may be carry-over from other donors' samples.

This clone turned up a few times. In the same sample, other DNA sequences code for this CDR3. V gene TRBV7-2 combines with J gene TRBJ1-2, with unresolved D. This CDR3 has 12 amino acids. Germline CDR1 is SGHTA and CDR2 is FQGNSA. V was shortened by 0 bases and J by 7 bases, with 6 bases between the two germline ends. CDR3 in DNA: TGTGCCAGCAGCTTAGCTGCGGGTGGCTACACCTTC. The encoded protein is CASSLAAGGYTF.

The chain carries TRBV19 and TRBJ1-1; 9 bases are shared with TRBD1. Per the germline V gene, CDR1 is LNHDA and CDR2 is SQIVND (reference sequence). The CDR3 runs to 14 residues. The V gene end was trimmed by 7 bases and the J gene end by 3 bases; junction bases not matched to a gene: 6. Here the CDR3 reads CASTPGQGYTEAFF. CDR3 sequence (DNA): TGTGCCAGTACTCCGGGACAGGGCTACACTGAAGCTTTCTTT.

V usage is TRBV7-2 and J usage is TRBJ2-5; D not resolved. Germline loops: CDR1 SGHTA, CDR2 FQGNSA. The V and J ends lost 0 bases and 5 bases respectively, with 10 bases between them. The CDR3 extends over 14 amino acids. CDR3 in DNA: TGTGCCAGCAGCTTAGCCTCCGTGGCGGAGACCCAGTACTTC. Translation: CASSLASVAETQYF.

The J gene is TRBJ2-2, the V gene TRBV4-1; 9 bases align to TRBD2. Germline trimming cut 2 bases from V and 1 base from J; bases unmatched to any gene: 2. Germline V gene data show CDR1 as MGHRA and CDR2 as YSYEKL. The CDR3 totals 16 residues. CDR3 sequence (DNA): TGCGCCAGCAGCCAACCGACTAGCGGGAACACCGGGGAGCTGTTTTTT. This codes for CASSQPTSGNTGELFF.

The chain is built from TRBV18 and TRBJ2-3, with 12 bases that match TRBD2. Germline lookup yields CDR1 KGHSH and CDR2 LQKENI. Trimming removed 5 bases from V and 3 bases from J; junction bases left unmatched: 6. The CDR3 has 16 residues. The CDR3 DNA reads TGTGCCAGCTCAACGACTAGCGGGAGAGGTACAGATACGCAGTATTTT. Protein sequence: CASSTTSGRGTDTQYF.

The V gene is TRBV19, the J gene TRBJ2-4; the match to TRBD2 covers 10 bases. The CDR3 contains 18 residues. After removal of 1 base from V and 1 base from J, the junction contained 7 bases not matched to a gene. Germline V gives CDR1 LNHDA, CDR2 SQIVND (reference sequence). CDR3 sequence: CASSIGWLAGAAKNIQYF. For the CDR3, the DNA is TGTGCCAGTAGTATAGGGTGGCTAGCGGGAGCGGCCAAAAACATTCAGTACTTC.

Written as DNA, the CDR3 is TGTGCCAGCACCCGTAGGACAGGTATTCCCTATGGCTACACCTTC. Amino acids: CASTRRTGIPYGYTF. The rearrangement uses TRBV28 and TRBJ1-2; 7 bases are a match to TRBD1. The V gene end was trimmed by 7 bases and the J gene end by 4 bases; junction bases not matched to a gene: 12. Germline CDR1 is MDHEN and CDR2 is SYDVKM. This CDR3 is built from 15 residues.

The rearrangement joins TRBV7-9 to TRBJ1-1; possible D gene TRBD1, 6 bases. The germline gives CDR1 SEHNR, CDR2 FQNEAQ (reference sequence). Trimming took 6 bases from V and 2 from J, leaving 13 bases between them. The CDR3 length is 14 residues. CDR3 bases: TGTGCCAGCAGTCCCGGGACAAGCAACACTGAAGCTTTCTTT. It specifies CASSPGTSNTEAFF.

The chain carries TRBV5-1 and TRBJ2-3; 7 bases map to TRBD1. The ends lost 1 base at V and 2 bases at J; junction bases unmatched: 4. CDR1 and CDR2 from the germline V gene are SGHRS and YFSETQ. This CDR3 contains 15 residues. In nucleotides, the CDR3 is TGCGCCAGCAGCTTGCAGGGGGTGGACACAGATACGCAGTATTTT. Translated: CASSLQGVDTDTQYF.

The chain employs TRBV5-1 and TRBJ1-2; 7 nucleotides align to TRBD1. Germline loops: CDR1 SGHRS, CDR2 YFSETQ. The CDR3 is made up of 15 amino acids. J was trimmed by 7 bases and V by 4 bases; bases with no gene match: 13. CDR3 loop: CASSRDDRAKGGYTF. In DNA form, the CDR3 reads TGCGCCAGCAGCCGTGACGACAGGGCCAAGGGTGGCTACACCTTC.

The chain couples TRBV28 to TRBJ2-5; D remains ambiguous. The germline V gene encodes CDR1 MDHEN and CDR2 SYDVKM. V lost 6 bases to trimming and J lost 7 bases, with 18 bases between them. The CDR3 is made up of 14 amino acids. CDR3 coding DNA: TGTGCCAGCAGGCTCCTCAGTAGTATGGGGACCCAGTACTTC. This sequence encodes CASRLLSSMGTQYF.

The rearrangement uses TRBV28 and TRBJ2-1, with 7 bases identical to TRBD1. The length of the CDR3 is 14 residues. Germline-derived CDR1 and CDR2 are MDHEN and SYDVKM. The trim removed 5 bases at V and 6 bases at J, leaving 7 bases unmatched. The CDR3 region has the DNA TGTGCCAGCAGTCCCGGGACAGCTATCAATGAGCAGTTCTTC. Amino acid sequence: CASSPGTAINEQFF. The full variable domain, rest sourced from reference TRBV28 and TRBJ2-1, is DVKVTQSSRYLVKRTGEKVFLECVQDMDHENMFWYRQDPGLGLRLIYFSYDVKMKEKGDIPEGYSVSREKKERFSLILESASTNQTSMYLCASSPGTAINEQFFGPGTRLTVL.

The rearrangement uses TRBV19 and TRBJ1-5, with D maybe TRBD1 (6 bases). The ends were cut back, 9 bases at V and 5 bases at J, with 17 bases in the middle. The germline V gene has CDR1 LNHDA and CDR2 SQIVND (reference sequence). This CDR3 spans 14 amino acids. The CDR3, as DNA: TGTGCCAGCCGGAACAGGGTTGGGGATCAGCCCCAGCATTTT. It specifies CASRNRVGDQPQHF.

The chain carries TRBV5-1 and TRBJ2-1; TRBD2 might be the D (6 bases). Germline CDR1 SGHRS, CDR2 YFSETQ. Trimming shortened V by 4 bases and J by 6 bases, and 20 bases separated the two germline ends. The CDR3 is made up of 16 amino acids. The CDR3 loop reads CASSDRLGVNLNEQFF. The DNA for the CDR3 is TGCGCCAGCAGCGATCGACTAGGAGTCAACCTCAATGAGCAGTTCTTC. The entire variable domain, with the rest obtained from reference TRBV5-1 and TRBJ2-1, is as follows: KAGVTQTPRYLIKTRGQQVTLSCSPISGHRSVSWYQQTPGQGLQFLFEYFSETQRNKGNFPGRFSGRQFSNSRSEMNVSTLELGDSALYLCASSDRLGVNLNEQFFGPGTRLTVL.

This clone was picked up one time. The chain links TRBV5-6 to TRBJ2-3; no reliable D call. CDR1 is SGHDT and CDR2 is YYEEEE in the germline V gene. The CDR3 loop spans 14 amino acids. V was clipped by 2 bases and J by 2 bases, with 9 bases between them. For the CDR3, the DNA is TGTGCCAGCAGCTTCGGACGGATCACAGATACGCAGTATTTT. As protein: CASSFGRITDTQYF.

This clone was seen only once. The CDR3 is CASGSLFYGYTF. The CDR3 coding sequence is TGTGCTAGTGGCTCCCTATTTTACGGCTACACCTTC. The chain combines TRBV12-5 with TRBJ1-2; D is ambiguous. This CDR3 is built from 12 residues. Trimming removed 6 bases at V and 8 bases at J, with 13 bases between. From germline, CDR1 is LGHNT and CDR2 FRNRAP.

The chain uses TRBV6-5 and TRBJ2-3; D is uncertain. Germline CDR1 and CDR2: MNHEY and SVGAGI. V shed 9 bases and J shed 2 bases, with 9 bases lying between them. CDR3 size: 12 residues. Written as DNA, the CDR3 is TGTGCCAGTAAGAATTTCACAGATACGCAGTATTTT. Its protein product is CASKNFTDTQYF.

V gene TRBV16 combines with J gene TRBJ2-3; TRBD1 matches 9 bases. The CDR3 covers 16 residues. J lost 4 bases, V lost 4 bases, and 9 bases had no gene match. CDR1 is KGHSY and CDR2 is FQNENV in the germline V gene. The CDR3 DNA sequence: TGTGCCAGCAGCCCCCGGGTACGGACAGGGGCAGATACGCAGTATTTT. As protein: CASSPRVRTGADTQYF.

This chain links TRBV2 with TRBJ2-7; 11 bases agree with TRBD1. V trimming: 9 bases; J trimming: 7 bases; junction bases outside the gene matches: 8. CDR1 is SNHLY and CDR2 is FYNNEI in the germline V gene. The CDR3 has 13 amino acids. This chain's CDR3 is CARGGQGVKEQYF. DNA of the CDR3: TGTGCCAGGGGGGGACAGGGGGTAAAGGAGCAGTACTTC.

This sequence joins TRBV2 and TRBJ2-3; unclear D gene. This CDR3 is 14 amino acids long. V shed 1 base and J shed 1 base, with 6 bases lying between them. Per the germline V gene, CDR1 is SNHLY and CDR2 is FYNNEI. The CDR3 loop reads CASSEGRRTDTQYF. CDR3 DNA: TGTGCCAGCAGTGAAGGCAGGCGCACAGATACGCAGTATTTT.

This clone was detected a few times. The gene calls are TRBV7-9 and TRBJ1-6; D not certain. This CDR3 contains 17 residues. V lost 5 bases to trimming and J lost 7 bases, with 21 bases between them. Germline values: CDR1 SEHNR, CDR2 FQNEAQ (reference sequence). CDR3 in DNA: TGTGCCAGCAGCCGACGCCGATCCGGGGTAGGGAATTCACCCCTCCACTTT. Its translation is CASSRRRSGVGNSPLHF.

This clone was seen only a few times. The V and J genes are TRBV4-2 and TRBJ2-1; TRBD1 agrees at 7 bases. Trimming took 5 bases from V and 2 from J; bases not matched to a gene: 3. The CDR3 length is 14 residues. Looked up from germline, CDR1 is LGHNA and CDR2 is YNFKEQ. Here the CDR3 DNA reads TGTGCCAGCAGCGCCGACAGGGCCTACAATGAGCAGTTCTTC. Amino acid sequence: CASSADRAYNEQFF.

This clone was seen a single time. The chain carries TRBV5-1 and TRBJ1-4, with D unresolved. CDR1 and CDR2 from the germline V gene are SGHRS and YFSETQ. The CDR3 runs 14 residues. The germline V and J ends were trimmed by 5 bases and 5 bases, with 13 bases remaining between them. CDR3 sequence: CASSSALGNEKLFF. The CDR3 coding sequence is TGCGCCAGCAGTTCGGCTTTGGGGAATGAAAAACTGTTTTTT.

This clone came up once. The chain employs TRBV7-9 and TRBJ2-1, with a weak D call TRBD2 (6 bases). The CDR3 has 14 amino acids. Germline assignment: CDR1 SEHNR and CDR2 FQNEAQ (reference sequence). Trimming took 5 bases from V and 4 from J, leaving 12 bases between them. CDR3 protein: CASSRQAGYNEQFF. CDR3 nucleotides: TGTGCCAGCAGCCGCCAGGCGGGATACAATGAGCAGTTCTTC.

This chain uses TRBV6-6 with TRBJ1-4; weak D call: TRBD1 (5 bases). This CDR3 contains 16 residues. The germline gives CDR1 MNHNY, CDR2 SVGAGI (reference sequence). Trimming removed 6 bases from V and 4 bases from J, with 18 bases in between. The CDR3 DNA is TGTGCCAGCAGCCTCGACAGCGGGCGTCTTAATGAAAAACTGTTTTTT. This sequence encodes CASSLDSGRLNEKLFF.

This rearrangement joins TRBV5-4 to TRBJ2-7, with 11 bases lining up with TRBD2. Germline trimming cut 4 bases from V and 7 bases from J; bases unmatched to any gene: 10. CDR3 length: 15 amino acids. Germline CDR1 is SGHNT and CDR2 is YYREEE (reference sequence). The CDR3 loop reads CASSGGLAGGREQYF. The CDR3 coding sequence is TGTGCCAGCAGCGGGGGGCTAGCGGGAGGAAGGGAGCAGTACTTC. Full variable domain (outside the CDR3, taken from reference TRBV5-4 and TRBJ2-7): ETGVTQSPTHLIKTRGQQVTLRCSSQSGHNTVSWYQQALGQGPQFIFQYYREEENGRGNFPPRFSGLQFPNYSSELNVNALELDDSALYLCASSGGLAGGREQYFGPGTRLTVT.

The chain uses TRBV30 and TRBJ2-7; D uncertain. The CDR3 covers 13 residues. Germline CDR1 GTSNPN, CDR2 SVGIG (reference sequence). The germline V and J ends were trimmed by 1 base and 7 bases, with 14 bases remaining between them. Here the CDR3 DNA reads TGTGCCTGGAGTGGGAACGGCCCTGGGGAGCAGTACTTC. This translates into CAWSGNGPGEQYF. Variable domain in full (rest from reference TRBV30 and TRBJ2-7): SQTIHQWPATLVQPVGSPLSLECTVEGTSNPNLYWYRQAAGRGLQLLFYSVGIGQISSEVPQNLSASRPQDRQFILSSKKLLLSDSGFYLCAWSGNGPGEQYFGPGTRLTVT.

This clone was recorded only once. This chain links TRBV7-8 with TRBJ2-7; 11 bases match TRBD1. V was pared by 5 bases and J by 6 bases, with 9 bases of the junction left unmatched. This CDR3 is built from 15 residues. Germline V gene lookup returns CDR1 SGHVS and CDR2 FQNEAQ. CDR3 coding DNA: TGTGCCAGCAGCCGCCGGGACAGGGGGTCGGGCGAGCAGTACTTC. As protein: CASSRRDRGSGEQYF.

The DNA for the CDR3 is TGTGCCACCAGCAGAGATCGGGGGCTGGGAGAGACCCAGTACTTC. This codes for CATSRDRGLGETQYF. The chain joins TRBV15 to TRBJ2-5; D tentatively reads TRBD1 or TRBD2 (6 bases each). The ends were cut back, 0 bases at V and 4 bases at J, with 12 bases in the middle. This CDR3 contains 15 residues. Germline CDR1 is LNHNV and CDR2 is YYDKDF (reference sequence).

This clone was seen a handful of times. The chain couples TRBV2 to TRBJ2-7; 8 bases fit TRBD1. Looked up from germline, CDR1 is SNHLY and CDR2 is FYNNEI. The CDR3 is made up of 14 amino acids. J gave up 2 bases and V 7 bases, and 7 bases lay outside the gene matches. The CDR3 here is CASTRDRTTYEQYF. The CDR3 DNA follows: TGTGCCAGCACCAGGGACAGGACCACCTACGAGCAGTACTTC.

The chain employs TRBV7-2 and TRBJ2-1; 10 bases agree with TRBD2. Trimming took 6 bases from V and 4 from J; bases not matched to a gene: 6. The CDR3 spans 15 residues. The germline gives CDR1 SGHTA, CDR2 FQGNSA. Here the CDR3 reads CASRLALAGYNEQFF. The CDR3 nucleotides read TGTGCCAGCAGGTTGGCACTAGCGGGGTACAATGAGCAGTTCTTC.

The V gene is TRBV30, the J gene TRBJ2-7; D remains unclear. V lost 1 base and J lost 3, with 7 bases in between. The CDR3 consists of 12 residues. In germline, CDR1 is GTSNPN, CDR2 SVGIG (reference sequence). In DNA, the CDR3 is TGTGCCTGGAGTGATCTCAACTACGAGCAGTACTTC. It yields the protein CAWSDLNYEQYF.